The TCR beta chain described here comes from a study of PD-1 blockade in mismatch repair-deficient tumors. Study-level results: Tumor-resident clones, often undetectable pretreatment in blood, expanded then contracted after pembrolizumab.

The time point is: roughly 10-day in vitro stimulation with candidate neoantigen peptide 3. Mismatch repair deficiency was confirmed in all patients, by PCR or immunohistochemistry. Several ELISpot-reactive neoantigen peptides each drove a 10-day in vitro stimulation. An identically run culture lacking peptide was the fold-change baseline. This clone was found once. What it binds is unknown. Clones were read by immunoSEQ multiplex PCR, and TCRdb kept only the in-frame ones, dropping some. The profile shows some 10,000 clones, 75% to 95% of them singletons. The source is an adult with mismatch repair-deficient cancer. This specimen was cells cultured in vitro, taken from a patient treated with pembrolizumab.

This CDR3 is CASTLGIGTVIYLHF. As DNA, the CDR3 is TGTGCCAGTACACTAGGGATCGGGACAGTCATTTACCTGCATTTT. The rearrangement links TRBV19 to TRBJ1-5, with 7 bases identical to TRBD1. This CDR3 spans 15 amino acids. From germline, CDR1 is LNHDA and CDR2 SQIVND (reference sequence). Trimming took 7 bases from V and 15 from J; bases not matched to a gene: 21. The full variable domain, its missing parts supplied by reference TRBV19 and TRBJ1-5, is DGGITQSPKYLFRKEGQNVTLSCEQNLNHDAMYWYRQDPGQGLRLIYYSQIVNDFQKGDIAEGYSVSREKKESFPLTVTSAQKNPTAFYLCASTLGIGTVIYLHFGDGTRLSIL.